A selection of T cell receptor beta chains follows, all from one sample in a study of PD-1 blockade in mismatch repair-deficient tumors. Sequencing was performed with immunoSEQ multiplex PCR; in TCRdb, only in-frame clones are kept and a portion is missing. The sample shows roughly 130,000 clones, around nine tenths of them seen only once. The source was peripheral blood, collected roughly 67 weeks after starting pembrolizumab. These receptors originate from an adult with mismatch repair-deficient cancer. Both conserved end residues are part of each CDR3. The D gene is left open where the match is weak. Only part of the rows carry a size: once, few, many, or a class if the clone is expanded.

abundance	v_gene	j_gene	d_gene	CDR3aa	CDR3nt
.	TRBV7-2	TRBJ1-3	TRBD1	CASSRGQVIVGNTIYF	TGTGCCAGCTCTCGGGGACAGGTTATAGTCGGAAACACCATATATTTT
.	TRBV6-5	TRBJ2-5	.	CASTRTGLGGETQYF	TGTGCCAGCACCCGGACAGGGTTGGGGGGGGAGACCCAGTACTTC
.	TRBV7-9	TRBJ2-1	.	CAGAFGFEQFF	TGTGCCGGGGCGTTTGGTTTTGAGCAGTTCTTC
.	TRBV5-1	TRBJ2-3	.	CASSLEFWARGDTQYF	TGCGCCAGCAGCTTGGAATTCTGGGCCCGGGGAGATACGCAGTATTTT
.	TRBV21-1	TRBJ2-5	.	CASSAKGTSGRADEETQYF	TGTGCCAGCAGCGCTAAGGGCACTAGCGGGAGAGCGGACGAAGAGACCCAGTACTTC
once	TRBV5-6	TRBJ2-1	.	CASSLGSQGHEQFF	TGTGCCAGCAGCTTGGGGTCCCAGGGCCATGAGCAGTTCTTC
few	TRBV30	TRBJ1-2	TRBD1	CAWTGGIGYTF	TGTGCCTGGACAGGGGGCATTGGCTACACCTTC
.	TRBV7-8	TRBJ2-7	.	CASSLPRRETDEQYF	TGTGCCAGCAGCTTACCCCGACGGGAGACTGACGAGCAGTACTTC
.	TRBV5-4	TRBJ2-7	.	CASSLSGRGSYEQYF	TGTGCCAGCAGCTTGTCAGGGCGTGGGTCCTACGAGCAGTACTTC
.	TRBV5-4	TRBJ2-3	.	CASSEGLGTDTQYF	TGTGCCAGCAGCGAGGGCCTCGGAACAGATACGCAGTATTTT
few	TRBV6-5	TRBJ2-7	.	CASSYSGGTYYEQYF	TGTGCCAGCAGTTACTCAGGCGGAACTTACTACGAGCAGTACTTC
.	TRBV7-8	TRBJ2-7	TRBD2	CASSFPGGLDEQYF	TGTGCCAGCAGCTTTCCGGGGGGGCTCGACGAGCAGTACTTC
.	TRBV13	TRBJ2-3	TRBD2	CASSLRTSGGADTQYF	TGTGCCAGCAGCTTAAGGACTAGCGGTGGAGCAGATACGCAGTATTTT
.	TRBV30	TRBJ2-7	TRBD2	CAWSGLAIHEQYF	TGTGCCTGGAGCGGACTAGCGATCCACGAGCAGTACTTC
.	TRBV19	TRBJ2-7	.	CASSISPLSSYEQYF	TGTGCCAGTAGTATAAGTCCTCTCAGCTCCTACGAGCAGTACTTC
.	TRBV6-6	TRBJ2-2	.	CASSKNTGELFF	TGTGCCAGCAGTAAGAACACCGGGGAGCTGTTTTTT